A selection of T cell receptor beta chains follows, all from one sample in a study of spatial heterogeneity in lung cancer. One entry per CDR3 protein, called by TCRdb with MiXCR from the 5' RACE reads. The sample consists of 45,000 or so distinct CDR3 sequences, roughly 10% of them appearing once. The starting material was PBMCs, obtained at surgery. The receptor set was obtained from a female donor with early-stage non-small cell lung cancer. Both conserved end residues are part of each CDR3. D genes are given only for firm matches. A clone size is listed for some rows: how often the clone was seen (once, few, many), or a class if it is expanded.

TRBJ2-6,TRBV12-3/TRBV12-4,TRBD1,.,TGTGCCAGCAGTTTTTTCGACAGGGTGTACGCTGGGGCCAACGTCCTGACTTTC,CASSFFDRVYAGANVLTF
TRBJ1-5,TRBV20-1,.,few,TGCAGTGCTGGAGGGGTTAGCAATCAGCCCCAGCATTTT,CSAGGVSNQPQHF
TRBJ2-7,TRBV29-1,.,.,TGCAGCGTTGAGAGGGGTGACTCCTACGAGCAGTACTTC,CSVERGDSYEQYF
TRBJ1-6,TRBV7-2,TRBD1,.,TGTGCCAGCAGGCAGGGGGGATGGGGTTCACCCCTCCACTTT,CASRQGGWGSPLHF
TRBJ1-5,TRBV6-6,.,.,TGTGCCAGCAGTTACGCCGGTAGCAATCAGCCCCAGCATTTT,CASSYAGSNQPQHF
TRBJ1-1,TRBV28,.,.,TGTGCCAGCAGTTTATGGGCAGAGAACACTGAAGCTTTCTTT,CASSLWAENTEAFF
TRBJ2-1,TRBV11-2,.,.,TGTGCCAGCAGCCGTCGAGGGAACAATGAGCAGTTCTTC,CASSRRGNNEQFF
TRBJ2-5,TRBV29-1,.,.,TGCAGCGTTACAGGGCCCGAGACCCAGTACTTC,CSVTGPETQYF
TRBJ2-2,TRBV7-3,.,few,TGTGCCCCCGATCGACTGGGTAACGCGAACACCGGGGAGCTGTTTTTT,CAPDRLGNANTGELFF
TRBJ2-5,TRBV6-4,.,few,TGTGCCAGCAGTGGCGGGGACCAAGAGACCCAGTACTTC,CASSGGDQETQYF
TRBJ2-7,TRBV3-1,.,.,TGTGCCAGCAGCCGACGCCAGGGTGAACTGTACTTC,CASSRRQGELYF
TRBJ2-7,TRBV18,.,.,TGTGCCAGCTCACCACTGGGTGGCGAGCAGTACTTC,CASSPLGGEQYF
TRBJ1-6,TRBV6-5,.,few,TGTGCCAGCAGGCCGAAAAGCTCCTATAATTCACCCCTCCACTTT,CASRPKSSYNSPLHF
TRBJ2-7,TRBV4-2,TRBD1,many,TGTGCCAGCAGCCAACGAGTGGACAGGGAAGACGAGCAGTACTTC,CASSQRVDREDEQYF
TRBJ2-7,TRBV5-6,.,many,TGTGCCAGCAGCCACGACGGGAATTACGAGCAGTACTTC,CASSHDGNYEQYF